This is a list of T cell receptor beta chains from one sample in a study of T-cell reconstitution after alpha-beta-depleted transplantation in children. TCRdb called the PCR reads again in MiXCR, with one record for every CDR3 protein. The data contain approximately 520,000 distinct CDR3 sequences, approximately 32% of them singletons. Here the sequenced sample was PBMCs from the stem cell graft donor, taken from the stem cell graft. These receptors were collected from a human donor who donated a stem cell graft to a child with aplastic anemia. Each CDR3 is given with its conserved first and last residue. A D gene is named only where the DNA matches it firmly. Size is stated for part of the rows, as once, few or many counts, or as a class when the clone is expanded.

size: few; J: TRBJ1-1; D: .; V: TRBV9; DNA: TGTGCCAGCAGCGAGCAGTACGGGAACACTGAAGCTTTCTTT; CDR3: CASSEQYGNTEAFF
size: .; J: TRBJ2-3; D: TRBD1; V: TRBV25-1; DNA: TGTGCCAGCAAGCCTACGACAGGGTTTTTAGGGTTGCAGTATTTT; CDR3: CASKPTTGFLGLQYF
size: few; J: TRBJ2-7; D: .; V: TRBV4-2; DNA: TGTGCCAGCAGCCACTATGCGGAGGCGGCCACGGTCTCGGTCTACGAGCAGTACTTC; CDR3: CASSHYAEAATVSVYEQYF
size: .; J: TRBJ2-2; D: TRBD2; V: TRBV6-5; DNA: TGTGCCAGCAGTTACCTGGGACTAGTGGGCACCGGGGAGCTGTTTTTT; CDR3: CASSYLGLVGTGELFF
size: few; J: TRBJ1-2; D: .; V: TRBV6-1; DNA: TGTGCCAGCAGTGTCTGGGGGGTGAACTATGGCTACACCTTC; CDR3: CASSVWGVNYGYTF
size: few; J: TRBJ2-3; D: .; V: TRBV19; DNA: TGTGCCAGTAGTATCCCAAGAGGGACTCGCACAGATACGCAGTATTTT; CDR3: CASSIPRGTRTDTQYF
size: .; J: TRBJ1-5; D: .; V: TRBV9; DNA: TGTGCCAGCAGCCCCTGGGCGGGGAGCAATCAGCCCCAGCATTTT; CDR3: CASSPWAGSNQPQHF
size: few; J: TRBJ2-7; D: .; V: TRBV5-5; DNA: TGTGCCAGCAGCTTGGCCAGAGGACATATCTACGAGCAGTACTTC; CDR3: CASSLARGHIYEQYF
size: many; J: TRBJ2-7; D: .; V: TRBV29-1; DNA: TGCAGCGGGTCCGACAGATACGAGCAGTACTTC; CDR3: CSGSDRYEQYF
size: .; J: TRBJ1-2; D: .; V: TRBV19; DNA: TGTGCCAGTAGGTTCCGGGGGGCAGATAACTATGGCTACACCTTC; CDR3: CASRFRGADNYGYTF
size: few; J: TRBJ2-1; D: TRBD1; V: TRBV18; DNA: TGTGCCAGCTCACCAGGGACAGGGACAATCGGTGAGCAGTTCTTC; CDR3: CASSPGTGTIGEQFF
size: .; J: TRBJ2-5; D: .; V: TRBV5-5; DNA: TGTGCCAGCAGGGCAGGAAGGACAGTCTCAGAGACCCAGTACTTC; CDR3: CASRAGRTVSETQYF
size: few; J: TRBJ2-1; D: .; V: TRBV7-3; DNA: TGTGCCAGCAGCCGGACAGAGTCTGAGCAGTTCTTC; CDR3: CASSRTESEQFF
size: few; J: TRBJ1-2; D: .; V: TRBV6-5; DNA: TGTGCCAGCAGTTACGCCACAGCTGCAGGAAACTATGGCTACACCTTC; CDR3: CASSYATAAGNYGYTF
size: .; J: TRBJ1-4; D: TRBD1; V: TRBV29-1; DNA: TGCAGCGTTGGGGACAGCGATCGTGGAAAACTGTTTTTT; CDR3: CSVGDSDRGKLFF
size: .; J: TRBJ2-5; D: TRBD2; V: TRBV5-1; DNA: TGCGCCAGCAGCCCATCTAGCGGCAAGTACCAAGAGACCCAGTACTTC; CDR3: CASSPSSGKYQETQYF
size: .; J: TRBJ1-5; D: .; V: TRBV19; DNA: TGTGCCAGTAGTACGACAGTGTATAGCAATCAGCCCCAGCATTTT; CDR3: CASSTTVYSNQPQHF
size: .; J: TRBJ1-2; D: .; V: TRBV29-1; DNA: TGCAGCGTTAGACACCCGGATCACTATGGCTACACCTTC; CDR3: CSVRHPDHYGYTF
size: few; J: TRBJ2-1; D: TRBD2; V: TRBV6-1; DNA: TGTGCCAGCAGTAGCGGGAGGGCCACTGACAATGAGCAGTTCTTC; CDR3: CASSSGRATDNEQFF
size: .; J: TRBJ2-1; D: .; V: TRBV7-2; DNA: TGTGCCAGCAGCCCCCCTCGATCCTACAATGAGCAGTTCTTC; CDR3: CASSPPRSYNEQFF
size: .; J: TRBJ2-1; D: .; V: TRBV19; DNA: TGTGCCAGTAGTCGACCGAACGGGAATGAGCAGTTCTTC; CDR3: CASSRPNGNEQFF